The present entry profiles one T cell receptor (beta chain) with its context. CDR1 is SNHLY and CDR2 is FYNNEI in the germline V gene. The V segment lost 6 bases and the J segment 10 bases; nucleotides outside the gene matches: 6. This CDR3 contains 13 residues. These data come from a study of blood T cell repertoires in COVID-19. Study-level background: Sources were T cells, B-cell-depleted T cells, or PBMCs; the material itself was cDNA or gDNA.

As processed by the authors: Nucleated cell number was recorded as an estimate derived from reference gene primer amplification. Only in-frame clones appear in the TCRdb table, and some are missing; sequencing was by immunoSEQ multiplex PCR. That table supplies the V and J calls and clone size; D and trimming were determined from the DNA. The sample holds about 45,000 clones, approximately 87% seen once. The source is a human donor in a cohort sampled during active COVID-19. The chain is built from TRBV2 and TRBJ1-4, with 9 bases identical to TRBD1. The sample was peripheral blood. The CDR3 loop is CASRGTGGGKLFF. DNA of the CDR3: TGTGCCAGCAGAGGCACAGGGGGCGGAAAACTGTTTTTT.